The clone carrying this T cell receptor (beta chain) was recorded once. Its antigen is unknown. Germline V lookup: CDR1 LGHDT, CDR2 YNNKEL (reference sequence). Trimming cost V 6 bases and J 4 bases, with 15 bases left between them. CDR3 length equals 14 residues. The sample originates from a study of blood T cells in healthy people across ages. A second PCR of 7 to 11 cycles used a sample-barcoded 5' primer and a J-beta primer mix. TCRdb ran MiXCR on the 5' RACE reads and lists one entry per CDR3 protein. In the table there are hundreds of thousands of distinct CDR3 sequences, 25% to 30% of which are singletons. Collection of 8.5 to 10 milliliters of peripheral blood was performed for each donor. General study points: Naive CD4+ cell counts and diversity both ran higher in long-lived than in aged donors. While age rose, TCR beta diversity per million T cells dropped in a roughly linear way.

The clonotype comes from a woman of 80 years or more in good health. The J gene is TRBJ2-5, the V gene TRBV3-1; the D is unclear. Specimen: blood. As DNA, the CDR3 is TGTGCCAGCAGTGAATGGTCTATCAGAGAGACCCAGTACTTC. Encoded protein: CASSEWSIRETQYF.